This note documents a single TCR beta chain sequence. Its antigen is unidentified. The read terminates 3 residues before the CDR3 end, so the remaining end is supplied by the germline J gene. Unstimulated regulatory T cells (CD4+CD25+CD127-), CD4+CD25- non-regulatory cells, CD4 and CD8 cells were FACS-sorted from thawed PBMCs. These data belong to a study of Tregs in tolerant kidney transplant recipients. The study, taken as a whole, reports: Findings come from small patient numbers and require larger validation.

Here immunoSEQ multiplex PCR was the method, and the copy in TCRdb shows in-frame clones only, minus some. The sample features about 33,000 clones, with approximately 7.3% in its top ten. CDR1 and CDR2 (germline): SNHLY, FYNNEI. The CDR3 covers 15 residues. The trim removed 0 bases at V and 2 bases at J, leaving 4 bases unmatched. The sequencing used CD8+ T cells from blood, collected before the transplant. The clonotype comes from a human donor who received a combined kidney and bone marrow transplant. This chain connects TRBV2 to TRBJ2-7, with 7 bases fitting TRBD2. The CDR3 reads CASSEALGLTYEQYF. Partial CDR3 DNA: TGTGCCAGCAGTGAAGCGCTGGGACTAACCTACGAG.